Presented here are 31 T cell receptor beta chains from one specimen sequenced in a study of blood T cell repertoires in COVID-19. Measured with immunoSEQ multiplex PCR; TCRdb has only the in-frame clones, and not every one. The sample has approximately 180,000 clones, around 80% seen once. The sequencing input was peripheral blood. Receptor source: a woman aged 70-85 years with acute or convalescent COVID-19.

The chain joins TRBV4-3 to TRBJ2-3; TRBD2 matches 14 bases. V shed 6 bases and J 2 bases; nucleotides not matched to a gene: 1. In germline, CDR1 is LGHNA, CDR2 YSLEER. The CDR3 has 15 amino acids. The DNA of the CDR3 is TGCGCCAGCAGGGGACTAGCGGGGGCCACAGATACGCAGTATTTT. This translates into CASRGLAGATDTQYF.

The genes are TRBV4-3 and TRBJ1-5; TRBD1 matches at 7 bases. The V gene's germline CDR1 is LGHNA and CDR2 YSLEER. The junction had 10 bases not matched to a gene; V was cut back by 0 bases and J by 11 bases. This CDR3 has 15 residues. The CDR3 nucleotides are TGCGCCAGCAGCCAAGAAGCTAGTGGGCAGGGGGCCCAGCATTTT. Its protein is CASSQEASGQGAQHF.

This clone has a single count. The chain links TRBV19 to TRBJ1-4; 9 positions agree with TRBD1. V shed 2 bases, J shed 8 bases, and the junction held 6 bases outside the gene matches. This CDR3 spans 15 amino acids. CDR1 and CDR2 (germline): LNHDA, SQIVND (reference sequence). CDR3 bases: TGTGCCAGTAGTATATCGGGACAGGGTAACGAAAAACTGTTTTTT. It codes for CASSISGQGNEKLFF. Drawing the rest from reference TRBV19 and TRBJ1-4, the complete variable domain is DGGITQSPKYLFRKEGQNVTLSCEQNLNHDAMYWYRQDPGQGLRLIYYSQIVNDFQKGDIAEGYSVSREKKESFPLTVTSAQKNPTAFYLCASSISGQGNEKLFFGSGTQLSVL.

This rearrangement joins TRBV15 to TRBJ2-7, with TRBD1 as a possible D gene (6 bases). The V end lost 1 base, the J end lost 2 bases, and 9 bases lay between the germline ends. This CDR3 contains 14 residues. Germline CDR1 and CDR2: LNHNV and YYDKDF (reference sequence). CDR3 sequence (DNA): TGTGCCACCAGCAGAGGGACAGAAACCTACGAGCAGTACTTC. Amino acid sequence: CATSRGTETYEQYF.

This clone showed up just a few times. The rearrangement links TRBV10-2 to TRBJ2-1; 12 bases agree with TRBD2. Germline V gene sequence: CDR1 WSHSY, CDR2 SAAADI. V gave up 7 bases and J gave up 8 bases; unmatched junction bases: 9. The CDR3 is 15 amino acids. In DNA form, the CDR3 reads TGCGCCAGCACCCTAGCGGGAGGGGCTCTAGATGAGCAGTTCTTC. Protein: CASTLAGGALDEQFF.

The chain combines TRBV6-5 with TRBJ2-7; 7 positions match TRBD2. With V trimmed by 0 bases and J by 0 bases, 5 bases remained unmatched. The CDR3 has 16 amino acids. Germline V gene lookup returns CDR1 MNHEY and CDR2 SVGAGI. The CDR3 is CASSYSSGAGSYEQYF. CDR3 DNA sequence: TGTGCCAGCAGTTACTCGAGCGGGGCCGGCTCCTACGAGCAGTACTTC.

This chain connects TRBV10-3 to TRBJ1-2; D might be TRBD1 (6 bases). V gave up 2 bases and J gave up 5 bases, with 12 bases separating them. Looked up from germline, CDR1 is ENHRY and CDR2 is SYGVKD. This CDR3 comprises 14 residues. The CDR3 DNA sequence: TGTGCCATCAGTGAGCCGATACAGGGTTATGGCTACACCTTC. Its protein is CAISEPIQGYGYTF.

This chain connects TRBV27 to TRBJ2-5, with D perhaps TRBD1 (6 bases). Trimming took off 0 bases at V and 2 bases at J, with 7 bases between the two ends. The CDR3 totals 14 residues. Germline V gives CDR1 MNHEY, CDR2 SMNVEV (reference sequence). The CDR3 region is CASSLSRGQETQYF. DNA of the CDR3: TGTGCCAGCAGTTTATCCAGGGGACAAGAGACCCAGTACTTC.

This clone was observed once. The rearrangement links TRBV11-2 to TRBJ1-2; D is perhaps TRBD1 (5 bases). The germline gives CDR1 SGHAT, CDR2 FQNNGV. There are 14 residues in the CDR3. Trimming stripped 1 base from V and 6 bases from J, with 12 bases between. CDR3 region: CASSLVGAGHGYTF. The CDR3 bases are TGTGCCAGCAGCTTAGTAGGGGCAGGTCATGGCTACACCTTC.

The V gene is TRBV5-4, the J gene TRBJ1-6, with TRBD1 identical over 7 bases. CDR3 size: 15 residues. Germline CDR1 is SGHNT and CDR2 is YYREEE (reference sequence). The V segment lost 5 bases and the J segment 10 bases; nucleotides outside the gene matches: 12. The CDR3 nucleotides are TGTGCCAGCAGAAGTCTCGAGGGGGCAGGGTCACCCCTCCACTTT. Protein sequence: CASRSLEGAGSPLHF.

The chain has TRBV4-1 and TRBJ1-1; D remains ambiguous. Germline CDR1 is MGHRA and CDR2 is YSYEKL. The ends were cut back, 3 bases at V and 5 bases at J, with 13 bases in the middle. The CDR3 runs to 14 residues. Here the CDR3 DNA reads TGCGCCAGCAGCCAGGCTACCGACACAACTGAAGCTTTCTTT. The encoded protein is CASSQATDTTEAFF.

The chain is built from TRBV7-9 and TRBJ1-2; D gene unclear. The CDR3 runs 12 residues. The germline gives CDR1 SEHNR, CDR2 FQNEAQ (reference sequence). V lost 10 bases and J 3 bases, leaving 12 bases between the germline ends. CDR3 nucleotide sequence: TGTGCCACCGAGAGGCGATACTATGGCTACACCTTC. Amino acids: CATERRYYGYTF.

This chain uses TRBV29-1 with TRBJ2-2, with 11 nucleotides matching TRBD1. CDR3 length equals 16 residues. Germline CDR1 reads SQVTM; CDR2 reads ANQGSEA. The trim removed 5 bases at V and 6 bases at J, leaving 11 bases unmatched. In nucleotides, the CDR3 is TGCAGCGTTAATCCCTCGGGGACAGGGGGAGCCGGGGAGCTGTTTTTT. Translated: CSVNPSGTGGAGELFF.

This chain uses TRBV29-1 with TRBJ2-2; D is possibly TRBD2 (5 bases). The V and J ends lost 7 bases and 3 bases respectively, with 9 bases between them. The CDR3 length is 12 residues. Germline V gene data show CDR1 as SQVTM and CDR2 as ANQGSEA. CDR3 region: CSGEDYTGELFF. The CDR3 DNA is TGCAGCGGTGAGGACTACACCGGGGAGCTGTTTTTT.

This clone was found once. The chain recombines TRBV7-2 with TRBJ1-2, with 7 positions matching TRBD1. The CDR3 totals 15 residues. After removal of 1 base from V and 8 bases from J, the junction contained 10 bases not matched to a gene. Germline V gene lookup returns CDR1 SGHTA and CDR2 FQGNSA. This CDR3 reads CASSLEIGGAVGYTF. CDR3 nucleotide sequence: TGTGCCAGCAGCTTAGAGATAGGGGGCGCCGTAGGCTACACCTTC.

The CDR3 bases are TGTGCCAGCAGCTCCTGGGGACTAGCGTCACAAGAGACCCAGTACTTC. It yields the protein CASSSWGLASQETQYF. The V and J genes are TRBV5-6 and TRBJ2-5; 10 bases are a match to TRBD2. Per germline, CDR1 SGHDT and CDR2 YYEEEE. The CDR3 covers 16 residues. The ends lost 3 bases at V and 2 bases at J; junction bases unmatched: 7. The full variable domain, in which reference TRBV5-6 and TRBJ2-5 provide the parts outside the CDR3, is DAGVTQSPTHLIKTRGQQVTLRCSPKSGHDTVSWYQQALGQGPQFIFQYYEEEERQRGNFPDRFSGHQFPNYSSELNVNALLLGDSALYLCASSSWGLASQETQYFGPGTRLLVL.

This chain links TRBV24-1 with TRBJ1-5, with 9 bases aligning to TRBD1. Germline-derived CDR1 and CDR2 are KGHDR and SFDVKD. After removal of 2 bases from V and 3 bases from J, the junction contained 4 bases not matched to a gene. This CDR3 spans 16 amino acids. In DNA, the CDR3 is TGTGCCACCAGTGATTCCCGGGACAGGGCCAATCAGCCCCAGCATTTT. Amino acids: CATSDSRDRANQPQHF.

This clone appeared a few times. This chain links TRBV12-3 or TRBV12-4 with TRBJ2-1; possibly TRBD2 for D (6 bases). V was clipped by 3 bases and J by 10 bases, with 10 bases between them. The CDR3 extends over 12 amino acids. Written as DNA, the CDR3 is TGTGCCAGCAGTTTCGGGACTCTCGAGCAGTTCTTC. Its translation: CASSFGTLEQFF.

The V and J genes are TRBV7-9 and TRBJ1-4; D remains ambiguous. CDR1 and CDR2 from the germline V gene are SEHNR and FQNEAQ (reference sequence). The CDR3 has 12 residues. V was trimmed by 5 bases and J by 8 bases, leaving 9 bases between them. The CDR3: CASSALREKLFF. The DNA for the CDR3 is TGTGCCAGCAGCGCACTGAGGGAAAAACTGTTTTTT.

CDR3 amino acids: CASSQDRAGVTETQYF. The DNA of the CDR3 is TGCGCCAGCAGCCAAGATCGGGCGGGAGTGACTGAGACCCAGTACTTC. The rearrangement uses TRBV4-3 and TRBJ2-5; 7 nucleotides match TRBD2. Germline-derived CDR1 and CDR2 are LGHNA and YSLEER. The junction had 9 bases not matched to a gene; V was cut back by 0 bases and J by 5 bases. The CDR3 extends over 16 amino acids.

V usage is TRBV7-3 and J usage is TRBJ2-1, with TRBD2 matching 7 bases. Germline assignment: CDR1 SGHTA and CDR2 FQGTGA. The junction had 5 bases not matched to a gene; V was cut back by 3 bases and J by 3 bases. This CDR3 has 15 amino acids. CDR3 sequence reads: CASSFSAGSYNEQFF. The CDR3 region has the DNA TGTGCCAGCAGCTTTTCAGCGGGGAGCTACAATGAGCAGTTCTTC. The full variable domain, rest sourced from reference TRBV7-3 and TRBJ2-1, is GAGVSQTPSNKVTEKGKYVELRCDPISGHTALYWYRQSLGQGPEFLIYFQGTGAADDSGLPNDRFFAVRPEGSVSTLKIQRTERGDSAVYLCASSFSAGSYNEQFFGPGTRLTVL.

This clone was seen just once. The chain is built from TRBV4-3 and TRBJ2-2; D might be TRBD2 (6 bases). CDR3 size: 16 residues. Trimming removed 4 bases from V and 7 bases from J, with 19 bases in between. CDR1 is LGHNA and CDR2 is YSLEER in the germline V gene. The chain's CDR3 is CASSPPGTLGVGELFF. The DNA of the CDR3 is TGCGCCAGCAGCCCCCCCGGGACTTTGGGGGTCGGGGAGCTGTTTTTT.

This clone was detected many times. The V gene is TRBV28, the J gene TRBJ2-7; D gene ambiguous. This CDR3 contains 12 residues. The V end lost 4 bases, the J end lost 1 base, and 5 bases lay between the germline ends. Germline V lookup: CDR1 MDHEN, CDR2 SYDVKM. In DNA, the CDR3 is TGTGCCAGCAGTTCCGAGTCCTACGAGCAGTACTTC. Translated: CASSSESYEQYF.

The rearrangement joins TRBV3-1 (or the pseudogene TRBV3-2) to TRBJ2-1; TRBD2 agrees at 7 bases. This CDR3 is built from 16 residues. J was trimmed by 8 bases and V by 4 bases; bases with no gene match: 14. Germline values: CDR1 LGHDT, CDR2 YNNKEL (reference sequence). CDR3 residues: CASSPRSSGEEYEQFF. The CDR3 DNA reads TGTGCCAGCAGCCCCCGGTCCAGCGGGGAGGAATATGAGCAGTTCTTC.

The chain has TRBV11-2 and TRBJ1-1; 12 bases agree with TRBD1. The CDR3 sequence is 18 residues long. Trimming took 1 base from V and 7 from J; bases not matched to a gene: 13. Germline loops: CDR1 SGHAT, CDR2 FQNNGV. DNA of the CDR3: TGTGCCAGCAGCTTAGGAACTGGGACAGGGGGCCCTAAAGTTGAAGCTTTCTTT. This gives the protein CASSLGTGTGGPKVEAFF. Filled out from reference TRBV11-2 and TRBJ1-1, the complete variable domain reads EAGVAQSPRYKIIEKRQSVAFWCNPISGHATLYWYQQILGQGPKLLIQFQNNGVVDDSQLPKDRFSAERLKGVDSTLKIQPAKLEDSAVYLCASSLGTGTGGPKVEAFFGQGTRLTVV.

As concerns this clone: The junction and the germline gene differ at one end; a read error may be behind it. The CDR3 loop reads CASSSGQMLNYGCTF. In DNA form, the CDR3 reads TGTGCCAGCAGCTCGGGACAGATGTTAAACTATGGCTGCACCTTC. The chain employs TRBV7-9 and TRBJ1-2; 7 nucleotides match TRBD1. The germline gives CDR1 SEHNR, CDR2 FQNEAQ (reference sequence). The CDR3 sequence is 15 residues long. The whole variable domain, filled in from reference TRBV7-9 and TRBJ1-2, reads DTGVSQNPRHKITKRGQNVTFRCDPISEHNRLYWYRQTLGQGPEFLTYFQNEAQLEKSRLLSDRFSAERPKGSFSTLEIQRTEQGDSAMYLCASSSGQMLNYGCTFGSGTRLTVV.

V and J are TRBV29-1 and TRBJ2-7; 9 bases are shared with TRBD1. The CDR3 contains 14 residues. V trimming: 7 bases; J trimming: 3 bases; junction bases outside the gene matches: 10. Germline lookup yields CDR1 SQVTM and CDR2 ANQGSEA. CDR3 DNA: TGCAGCGCCCAACAGGGGGCGGGATTCTACGAGCAGTACTTC. Translated, it gives CSAQQGAGFYEQYF.

The rearrangement uses TRBV28 and TRBJ2-7; D possibly corresponds to TRBD2 (7 bases). The CDR3 spans 15 residues. The V gene lost 7 bases and the J gene lost 7 bases, with 23 bases spanning the gap. In germline, CDR1 is MDHEN, CDR2 SYDVKM. This CDR3 is CASTQGGGLLGEQYF. CDR3 coding DNA: TGTGCCAGCACCCAGGGCGGGGGCCTCTTGGGGGAGCAGTACTTC.

This clone was seen a handful of times. The chain recombines TRBV11-1 with TRBJ2-5, with 10 bases identical to TRBD1. Germline assignment: CDR1 SGHAT and CDR2 FQDESV (reference sequence). Trimming took 5 bases from V and 4 from J; bases not matched to a gene: 10. The CDR3 is 16 amino acids. The CDR3 is CASSRYSGTGAETQYF. DNA for the CDR3: TGTGCCAGCAGCCGATACTCCGGGACAGGGGCAGAGACCCAGTACTTC. Combining the CDR3 with reference TRBV11-1 and TRBJ2-5 gives the whole variable domain EAEVAQSPRYKITEKSQAVAFWCDPISGHATLYWYRQILGQGPELLVQFQDESVVDDSQLPKDRFSAERLKGVDSTLKIQPAELGDSAMYLCASSRYSGTGAETQYFGPGTRLLVL.

J is TRBJ2-5 and V is TRBV5-5; TRBD1 agrees at 7 bases. The trim removed 4 bases at V and 2 bases at J, leaving 2 bases unmatched. Per germline, CDR1 SGHKS and CDR2 YYEKEE (reference sequence). The CDR3 runs 13 residues. The CDR3 sequence: CASSADRQETQYF. In DNA, the CDR3 is TGTGCCAGCAGCGCGGACAGGCAAGAGACCCAGTACTTC.

By proportion, this clone is medium-sized. This chain connects TRBV28 to TRBJ2-5; TRBD1 aligns across 7 bases. V gave up 5 bases and J gave up 2 bases; unmatched junction bases: 8. The CDR3 runs 15 residues. Germline assignment: CDR1 MDHEN and CDR2 SYDVKM. CDR3 in DNA: TGTGCCAGCAGTCCTCCCCGGGACAGACAAGAGACCCAGTACTTC. Residues: CASSPPRDRQETQYF.